This passage covers 14 T cell receptor beta chains from one sample sequenced in a study of OX40 agonist ivuxolimab in advanced cancers. Sequenced by immunoSEQ multiplex PCR; TCRdb stores in-frame clones only, minus some. The sample records 55,000 to 80,000 clones, about 89% being singletons. Sample: CD4+ or CD8+ T cells sorted from blood, taken in a trial of the OX40 agonist ivuxolimab. The receptors stem from an adult with an advanced solid tumor such as melanoma, head and neck, liver or kidney cancer.

V gene TRBV6-8 combines with J gene TRBJ2-1, with 13 bases that match TRBD2. Germline CDR1 is MNHGY and CDR2 is SAAAGT. The CDR3 extends over 16 amino acids. V lost 6 bases, J lost 1 base, and 3 bases stayed unmatched. CDR3 nucleotides: TGTGCCAGCAGGCGACTAGCGGGAGGTTCCTACAATGAGCAGTTCTTC. It translates to CASRRLAGGSYNEQFF.

The CDR3 reads CASSFGGRLGNYGYTF. The CDR3 DNA sequence: TGTGCCAGCAGCTTCGGTGGCCGCCTGGGAAACTATGGCTACACCTTC. The chain couples TRBV7-9 to TRBJ1-2, with D uncertain. The CDR3 consists of 16 residues. CDR1 is SEHNR and CDR2 is FQNEAQ in the germline V gene (reference sequence). Trimming pared 3 bases from V and 2 bases from J, leaving 16 bases between.

The V gene is TRBV14, the J gene TRBJ2-2; D remains ambiguous. This CDR3 has 16 amino acids. V lost 2 bases and J 4 bases, leaving 14 bases between the germline ends. The germline CDR1 and CDR2 sequences are SGHDN and FVKESK. The CDR3 nucleotides are TGTGCCAGCAGCCAAATCCCCTCGGCTGGCACCGGGGAGCTGTTTTTT. Translating gives CASSQIPSAGTGELFF.

The chain is built from TRBV7-8 and TRBJ2-5; TRBD2 matches 9 bases. This CDR3 comprises 17 residues. Germline-derived CDR1 and CDR2 are SGHVS and FQNEAQ. J gave up 2 bases and V 3 bases, and 10 bases lay outside the gene matches. The CDR3 loop reads CASSFGLAPRGQETQYF. CDR3 bases: TGTGCCAGCAGCTTTGGACTAGCGCCTAGAGGGCAAGAGACCCAGTACTTC.

The V gene is TRBV10-3, the J gene TRBJ2-2; D unresolved. The CDR3 is 14 amino acids. The V end lost 1 base, the J end lost 3 bases, and 6 bases lay between the germline ends. Germline V CDR1 and CDR2: ENHRY, SYGVKD. The CDR3 bases are TGTGCCATCAGTGAGTTGGTGGACACCGGGGAGCTGTTTTTT. Protein product: CAISELVDTGELFF.

The chain employs TRBV9 and TRBJ2-5; 13 positions agree with TRBD2. V trimming: 5 bases; J trimming: 2 bases; junction bases outside the gene matches: 9. CDR3 length: 17 amino acids. Germline V gene data show CDR1 as SGDLS and CDR2 as YYNGEE. CDR3 sequence: CASSSARTSGRQETQYF. The CDR3 region has the DNA TGTGCCAGCAGTTCAGCCCGGACTAGCGGGAGACAAGAGACCCAGTACTTC. The complete variable domain, with remaining parts taken from reference TRBV9 and TRBJ2-5, reads DSGVTQTPKHLITATGQRVTLRCSPRSGDLSVYWYQQSLDQGLQFLIQYYNGEERAKGNILERFSAQQFPDLHSELNLSSLELGDSALYFCASSSARTSGRQETQYFGPGTRLLVL.

A few counts support this clone. The chain uses TRBV25-1 and TRBJ1-2, with 7 bases lining up with TRBD1. Trimming removed 6 bases from V and 7 bases from J; junction bases left unmatched: 5. This CDR3 is 12 amino acids long. Germline lookup yields CDR1 MGHDK and CDR2 SYGVNS. The DNA for the CDR3 is TGTGCCAGCAGAGGGGGCCCCGGTGGCTACACCTTC. Its translation is CASRGGPGGYTF.

J is TRBJ2-1 and V is TRBV10-3; 12 bases match TRBD2. This CDR3 is 18 amino acids long. The germline gives CDR1 ENHRY, CDR2 SYGVKD. The V and J ends lost 11 bases and 1 base, in that order; junction bases with no gene match: 15. CDR3 sequence (DNA): TGTGCCTGCCAAATTTCTAGCGGGAGGGCCGGTTCCTACAATGAGCAGTTCTTC. Its translation: CACQISSGRAGSYNEQFF.

The chain links TRBV29-1 to TRBJ2-1, with D uncertain. CDR3 length: 12 residues. Germline lookup yields CDR1 SQVTM and CDR2 ANQGSEA. V gave up 8 bases and J gave up 7 bases, with 15 bases separating them. CDR3 coding DNA: TGCAGCATGACGGGTTCTGGGAATGAGCAGTTCTTC. This translates into CSMTGSGNEQFF.

This chain uses TRBV6-1 with TRBJ2-7; D uncertain. CDR3 length: 12 amino acids. V lost 5 bases and J lost 0, with 5 bases in between. Looked up from germline, CDR1 is MNHNS and CDR2 is SASEGT. The chain's CDR3 is CASSRSSYEQYF. CDR3 DNA sequence: TGTGCCAGCAGTCGGTCCTCCTACGAGCAGTACTTC.

The genes are TRBV10-2 and TRBJ2-2; the match to TRBD2 covers 9 bases. CDR1 is WSHSY, CDR2 SAAADI, per germline. Germline trimming cut 7 bases from V and 5 bases from J; bases unmatched to any gene: 14. The CDR3 extends over 17 amino acids. The CDR3 loop reads CASNSGAGGPRTGELFF. CDR3 DNA: TGCGCCAGCAACTCCGGGGCGGGAGGGCCTCGGACCGGGGAGCTGTTTTTT.

About this clone: At one end the junction does not follow the germline gene, possibly because of a read error. This sequence joins TRBV20-1 and TRBJ2-7, with D tentatively TRBD1 (5 bases). The CDR3 runs 9 residues. Germline loops: CDR1 DFQATT, CDR2 SNEGSKA (reference sequence). The CDR3, as DNA: TGCAGTGCTAGAAAGGGGTCCAACTTC. This translates into CSARKGSNF.

The CDR3: CASTLWGLQYF. For the CDR3, the DNA is TGTGCCAGCACCCTGTGGGGCCTTCAGTACTTC. This sequence joins TRBV6-1 and TRBJ2-4; D might be TRBD1 (5 bases). Per germline, CDR1 MNHNS and CDR2 SASEGT. The germline V and J ends were trimmed by 7 bases and 11 bases, with 12 bases remaining between them. The CDR3 is 11 residues long.

J is TRBJ2-5 and V is TRBV29-1, with a possible D match to TRBD2 (6 bases). V was cut by 3 bases and J by 3 bases, with 11 bases left in between. The CDR3 runs to 13 residues. The germline V gene has CDR1 SQVTM and CDR2 ANQGSEA. CDR3 amino acids: CSVDPGRKETQYF. Here the CDR3 DNA reads TGCAGCGTTGACCCCGGGAGAAAAGAGACCCAGTACTTC.